Included here is one T cell receptor (beta chain) sequence, with context. Its specificity is not known. The data stem from a study of cytomegalovirus exposure and HLA in healthy donors. Study-level findings and limits: Most observed TCR sequences were rare, whereas some public TCRs were detected in many donors.

The CDR3 contains 17 residues. Deletions cut 6 bases from V and 0 bases from J, with 21 bases between. Germline V gene sequence: CDR1 SQVTM, CDR2 ANQGSEA. Assay: immunoSEQ multiplex PCR; the TCRdb copy retains only in-frame clones and omits some. The sample lists about 190,000 clones, 75% to 90% seen once, with around 6.7% in the top ten. The chain combines TRBV29-1 with TRBJ1-3; perhaps TRBD1 as D (6 bases). Source material: PBMCs. The TCR comes from a man aged 18 to 30 in good health and CMV-seropositive. In DNA form, the CDR3 reads TGCAGCGTGGTCCGGACAGACCAACCATTCTCTGGAAACACCATATATTTT. This sequence encodes CSVVRTDQPFSGNTIYF.